The rows below give T cell receptor beta chains drawn from one sample of a study of OX40 agonist ivuxolimab in advanced cancers. Assay: immunoSEQ multiplex PCR; the TCRdb copy retains only in-frame clones and omits some. The sample has around 60,000 clones, 65% to 85% seen once. The input for sequencing was CD4+ or CD8+ T cells sorted from blood, taken in a trial of the OX40 agonist ivuxolimab. These receptors were obtained from an adult with an advanced solid tumor such as melanoma, head and neck, liver or kidney cancer. Both conserved end residues are part of each CDR3. The D gene is left open where the match is weak. Expanded clones get a size class; other rows say once, few or many, or leave the size out.

>.|.|TRBV5-1|TRBJ2-1
CASNGGGSSSYNEQFF
TGCGCCAGCAATGGGGGCGGTTCTAGCTCCTACAATGAGCAGTTCTTC
>.|TRBD2|TRBV6-1|TRBJ2-2
CASSEGLPTGELFF
TGTGCCAGCAGTGAGGGACTACCCACCGGGGAGCTGTTTTTT
>few|.|TRBV27|TRBJ2-3
CASSRNPGTPNEYF
TGTGCCAGCAGCCGCAACCCCGGGACTCCCAATGAGTATTTT
>.|.|TRBV5-4|TRBJ2-7
CASSLRGKYEQYF
TGTGCCAGCAGCTTGCGGGGGAAATACGAGCAGTACTTC
>.|.|TRBV9|TRBJ2-3
CASSVGDGGRTDTQYF
TGTGCCAGCAGCGTCGGAGACGGGGGTAGGACAGATACGCAGTATTTT
>.|TRBD2|TRBV7-9|TRBJ2-2
CASSPGLAGLRAHGELFF
TGTGCCAGCAGCCCCGGACTAGCGGGATTAAGGGCTCACGGGGAGCTGTTTTTT
>.|TRBD2|TRBV12-5|TRBJ2-7
CASGFQRGGLYEQYF
TGTGCTAGTGGTTTTCAGCGGGGGGGCCTATACGAGCAGTACTTC
>.|.|TRBV30|TRBJ1-1
CALQGYMNTEAFF
TGTGCCTTACAGGGTTACATGAACACTGAAGCTTTCTTT
>.|.|TRBV6-1|TRBJ2-7
CASSVGLEIYEQYF
TGTGCCAGCAGTGTTGGGCTAGAGATCTACGAGCAGTACTTC
>.|.|TRBV6-1|TRBJ1-5
CASKWGTTDQPQHF
TGTGCCAGCAAGTGGGGAACAACCGATCAGCCCCAGCATTTT
>.|TRBD2|TRBV7-8|TRBJ2-2
CASSDGTSGGGGELFF
TGTGCCAGCAGCGACGGGACTAGCGGGGGAGGCGGGGAGCTGTTTTTT
>.|.|TRBV10-1|TRBJ2-7
CASSDLRGVDEQYF
TGCGCCAGCAGTGATCTACGAGGGGTCGACGAGCAGTACTTC
>.|.|TRBV27|TRBJ2-6
CASSLGVGGSGANVLTF
TGTGCCAGCAGTTTAGGGGTCGGGGGCTCTGGGGCCAACGTCCTGACTTTC
>.|.|TRBV30|TRBJ1-2
CAWTGGRGGYTF
TGTGCCTGGACGGGAGGCAGGGGTGGCTACACCTTC
>.|TRBD1|TRBV27|TRBJ2-7
CASSSPGQGAYEQYF
TGTGCCAGCAGCTCACCGGGACAGGGGGCTTACGAGCAGTACTTC
>.|.|TRBV10-3|TRBJ2-7
CAISDTTYEQYF
TGTGCCATCAGTGACACGACCTACGAGCAGTACTTC
>.|TRBD1|TRBV19|TRBJ1-1
CASSRRGRSDTEAFF
TGTGCCAGTAGTCGGAGGGGGCGGTCGGACACTGAAGCTTTCTTT
>.|.|TRBV2|TRBJ2-1
CASSGINEQFF
TGTGCCAGCAGTGGAATAAATGAGCAGTTCTTC
>once|.|TRBV30|TRBJ1-5
CALSAGNSNQPQHF
TGTGCCCTCTCGGCAGGGAACAGCAATCAGCCCCAGCATTTT
>few|.|TRBV2|TRBJ2-7
CASSDGYSYEQYF
TGTGCCAGCAGTGACGGGTACTCCTACGAGCAGTACTTC
>few|TRBD1|TRBV5-1|TRBJ1-1
CASARGQNTEAFF
TGCGCCAGCGCCAGGGGGCAGAACACTGAAGCTTTCTTT
>few|.|TRBV11-3|TRBJ1-3
CASSLSWAGRAGNTIYF
TGTGCCAGCAGCTTAAGTTGGGCAGGGCGAGCTGGAAACACCATATATTTT
>.|TRBD2|TRBV5-1|TRBJ2-1
CASSLVLAGDNEQFF
TGCGCCAGCAGCTTGGTTCTAGCGGGAGACAATGAGCAGTTCTTC
>.|.|TRBV19|TRBJ2-7
CASSMGRDGYEQYF
TGTGCCAGTAGTATGGGCAGGGACGGATACGAGCAGTACTTC
>.|.|TRBV11-2|TRBJ2-1
CASSLGRQNNEQFF
TGTGCCAGCAGCTTAGGGAGACAGAACAATGAGCAGTTCTTC